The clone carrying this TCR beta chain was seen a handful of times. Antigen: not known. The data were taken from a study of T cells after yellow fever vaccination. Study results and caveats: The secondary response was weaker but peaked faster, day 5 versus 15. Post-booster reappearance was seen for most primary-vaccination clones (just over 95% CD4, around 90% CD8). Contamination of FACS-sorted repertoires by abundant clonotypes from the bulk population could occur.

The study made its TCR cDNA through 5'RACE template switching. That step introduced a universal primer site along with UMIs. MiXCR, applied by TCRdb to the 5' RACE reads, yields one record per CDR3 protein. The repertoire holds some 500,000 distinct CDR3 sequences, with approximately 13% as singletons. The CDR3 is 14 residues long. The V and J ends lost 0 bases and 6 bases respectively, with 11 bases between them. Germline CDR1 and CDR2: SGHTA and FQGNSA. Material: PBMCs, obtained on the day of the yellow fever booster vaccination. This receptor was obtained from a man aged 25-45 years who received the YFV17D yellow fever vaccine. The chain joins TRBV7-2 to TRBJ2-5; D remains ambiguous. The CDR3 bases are TGTGCCAGCAGCTTAGCCCCAGGTGCGAAGACCCAGTACTTC. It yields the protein CASSLAPGAKTQYF. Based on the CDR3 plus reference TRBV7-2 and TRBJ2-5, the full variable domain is GAGVSQSPSNKVTEKGKDVELRCDPISGHTALYWYRQSLGQGLEFLIYFQGNSAPDKSGLPSDRFSAERTGGSVSTLTIQRTQQEDSAVYLCASSLAPGAKTQYFGPGTRLLVL.